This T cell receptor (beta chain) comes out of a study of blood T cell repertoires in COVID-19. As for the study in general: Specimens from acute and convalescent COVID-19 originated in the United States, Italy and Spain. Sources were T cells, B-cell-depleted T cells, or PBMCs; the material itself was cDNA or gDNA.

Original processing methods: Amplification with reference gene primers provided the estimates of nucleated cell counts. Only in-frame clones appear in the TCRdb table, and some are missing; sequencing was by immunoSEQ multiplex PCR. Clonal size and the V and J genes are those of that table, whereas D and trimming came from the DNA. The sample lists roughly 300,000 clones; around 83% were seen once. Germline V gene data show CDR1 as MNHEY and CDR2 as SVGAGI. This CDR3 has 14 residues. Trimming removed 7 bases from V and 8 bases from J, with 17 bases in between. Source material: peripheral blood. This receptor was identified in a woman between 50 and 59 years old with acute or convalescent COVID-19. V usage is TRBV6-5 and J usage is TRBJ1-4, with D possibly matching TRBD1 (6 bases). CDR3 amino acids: CASNTYGQTEKLFF. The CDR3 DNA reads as TGTGCCAGCAACACATACGGACAGACAGAAAAACTGTTTTTT.